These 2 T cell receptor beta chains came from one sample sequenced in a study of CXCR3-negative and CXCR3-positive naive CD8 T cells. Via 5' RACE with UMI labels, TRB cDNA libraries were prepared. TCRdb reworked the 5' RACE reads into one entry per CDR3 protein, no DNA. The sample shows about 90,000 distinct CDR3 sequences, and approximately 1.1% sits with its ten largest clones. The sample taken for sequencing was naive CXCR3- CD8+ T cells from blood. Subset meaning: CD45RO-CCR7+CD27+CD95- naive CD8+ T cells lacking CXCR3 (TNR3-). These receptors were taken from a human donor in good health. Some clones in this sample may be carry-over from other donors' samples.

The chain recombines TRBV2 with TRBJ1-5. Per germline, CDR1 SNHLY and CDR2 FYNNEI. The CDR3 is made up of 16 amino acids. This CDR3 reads CASSEALLGGNQPQHF.

The CDR3 loop is CASSFGTPTYEQYF. The chain links TRBV5-1 to TRBJ2-7; TCRdb selects TRBD1, and the lack of DNA leaves this call unchecked. Germline loops: CDR1 SGHRS, CDR2 YFSETQ. The CDR3 has 14 residues.